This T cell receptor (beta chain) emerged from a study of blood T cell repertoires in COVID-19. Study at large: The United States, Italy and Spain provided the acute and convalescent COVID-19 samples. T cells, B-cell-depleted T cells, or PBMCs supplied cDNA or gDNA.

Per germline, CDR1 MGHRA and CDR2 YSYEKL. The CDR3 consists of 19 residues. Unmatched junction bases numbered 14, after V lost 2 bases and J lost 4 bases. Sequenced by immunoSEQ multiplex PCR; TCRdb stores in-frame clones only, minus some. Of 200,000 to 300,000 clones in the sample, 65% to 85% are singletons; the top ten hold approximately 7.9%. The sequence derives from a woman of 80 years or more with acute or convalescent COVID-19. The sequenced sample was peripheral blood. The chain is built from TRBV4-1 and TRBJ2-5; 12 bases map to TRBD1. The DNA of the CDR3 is TGCGCCAGCAGCCAATCCGCCTGGGGACAGGGGGCACGCAGAGAGACCCAGTACTTC. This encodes CASSQSAWGQGARRETQYF.